One sample yielded the 8 T cell receptor beta chains listed below, sequenced in a study of cytomegalovirus exposure and HLA in healthy donors. Some clones are missing from TCRdb's copy, which holds only in-frame ones; the method was immunoSEQ multiplex PCR. Among some 110,000 clones, 75% to 90% were seen once, and the ten largest hold 4.4%. The sequenced sample consisted of PBMCs. The receptors were gathered from a man between 18 and 35 years old in good health and CMV-seropositive.

The rearrangement uses TRBV29-1 and TRBJ1-1; tentatively, D is TRBD1 (6 bases). There are 14 residues in the CDR3. Germline CDR1 is SQVTM and CDR2 is ANQGSEA. V was shortened by 0 bases and J by 1 base, with 9 bases between the two germline ends. This CDR3 is CSVEEGHWNTEAFF. As DNA, the CDR3 is TGCAGCGTTGAAGAGGGACACTGGAACACTGAAGCTTTCTTT.

V gene TRBV2 combines with J gene TRBJ1-2, with 7 bases matching TRBD1. The germline V gene encodes CDR1 SNHLY and CDR2 FYNNEI. Trimming took 6 bases from V and 14 from J; bases not matched to a gene: 15. The CDR3 has 13 amino acids. The CDR3: CASRGQITEGETF. The CDR3 DNA reads as TGTGCCAGCAGGGGACAGATAACGGAGGGGGAAACCTTC.

This clone was seen a few times. CDR3 amino acids: CASSLTGTEPGELFF. The CDR3 DNA sequence: TGCGCCAGCAGCTTGACCGGGACAGAGCCCGGGGAGCTGTTTTTT. V is TRBV4-1 and J is TRBJ2-2; 7 positions match TRBD1. There are 15 residues in the CDR3. Germline V gene data show CDR1 as MGHRA and CDR2 as YSYEKL. The trim removed 5 bases at V and 6 bases at J, leaving 9 bases unmatched.

V gene TRBV6-5 combines with J gene TRBJ1-2; D is uncertain. The CDR3 is 14 residues long. CDR1 is MNHEY and CDR2 is SVGAGI in the germline V gene. Trimming took 4 bases from V and 5 from J, leaving 14 bases between them. CDR3 DNA sequence: TGTGCCAGCAGTTCTCCGGGAGAGAAGTATGGCTACACCTTC. It is translated as CASSSPGEKYGYTF.

The rearrangement joins TRBV19 to TRBJ2-2; D not certain. Trimming removed 5 bases at V and 6 bases at J, with 4 bases between. This CDR3 has 11 residues. Germline-derived CDR1 and CDR2 are LNHDA and SQIVND (reference sequence). Here the CDR3 DNA reads TGTGCCAGTAGTCTTCCCGGGGAGCTGTTTTTT. Translating gives CASSLPGELFF.

V gene TRBV6-5 combines with J gene TRBJ2-6, with D tentatively TRBD1 (6 bases). CDR1 is MNHEY, CDR2 SVGAGI, per germline. The CDR3 length is 15 residues. Trimming left V 5 bases short and J 3 bases short, with 11 bases between. CDR3 in DNA: TGTGCCAGCAGTCCCCCGGACAGTGGGGCCAACGTCCTGACTTTC. As protein: CASSPPDSGANVLTF.

The V gene is TRBV7-2, the J gene TRBJ2-7, with 7 positions matching TRBD2. The CDR3 spans 17 residues. Germline V gene sequence: CDR1 SGHTA, CDR2 FQGNSA. Unmatched junction bases numbered 12, after V lost 1 base and J lost 3 bases. The CDR3 loop reads CASSLGPVREGNYEQYF. The CDR3 nucleotides are TGTGCCAGCAGCTTAGGCCCGGTTAGGGAGGGCAACTACGAGCAGTACTTC.

DNA for the CDR3: TGTGCCAGCAGCCATCCGACAGGGGAATTCCAAGAGACCCAGTACTTC. Translation: CASSHPTGEFQETQYF. The chain combines TRBV13 with TRBJ2-5; 8 nucleotides line up with TRBD1. Germline lookup yields CDR1 PRHDT and CDR2 FYEKMQ (reference sequence). This CDR3 has 16 residues. The junction had 9 bases not matched to a gene; V was cut back by 5 bases and J by 1 base.